This T cell receptor (beta chain) was sequenced for a study of HIV-infected children after antiretroviral therapy interruption. This clonotype was picked up many times. CDR3 size: 16 residues. The V gene lost 8 bases and the J gene lost 0 bases, with 17 bases spanning the gap. Treatment indicated: PENTA 11 planned treatment interruption arm or continuous ART arm. Samples needed at least 5 million viable cryopreserved PBMCs. RNA-based 3' RACE libraries used unique molecular identifiers. TCRdb redid the calling of the 3' RACE reads with MiXCR, one entry per CDR3 protein. The profile shows 70,000 to 90,000 distinct CDR3 sequences, approximately 6.9% of them singletons.

Here the sequenced sample was CD45RA+ CD4+ T cells from PBMCs, pooled from several time points, taken from a donor given antiretroviral therapy, either interrupted or continuous. The subset is: naive CD4+ CD45RA+ CD45RO- T cells. This clonotype was obtained from a pool of human donors with HIV. The chain recombines TRBV12-3 or TRBV12-4 with TRBJ2-1, with no clear D. The DNA of the CDR3 is TGTGCCAGCCTGCCCCGTAACCGGAGCTCCTACAATGAGCAGTTCTTC. Residues: CASLPRNRSSYNEQFF.